This T cell receptor beta chain was identified in a study of CD8 T cells in ankylosing spondylitis. Quantitative 5'-RACE was performed with molecular barcodes, and it yielded the TCR beta libraries. MiXCR, applied by TCRdb to the 5' RACE reads, yields one record per CDR3 protein. The table records 15,000 to 20,000 distinct CDR3 sequences, 7.5% to 9.5% of them present only once. Comments on this clonotype: The antigen remains unidentified.

Findings and caveats of the study: A motif of fewer than ten highly homologous TCR beta variants was seen as apparently characteristic of ankylosing spondylitis blood. Disease-linked clones had a CD8+ phenotype and relatively low frequency in peripheral blood. Several of the motif variants were reported before in synovial fluid and blood from reactive arthritis.

This CDR3 contains 15 residues. In germline, CDR1 is SGDLS, CDR2 YYNGEE. V gave up 3 bases and J gave up 4 bases; unmatched junction bases: 4. The clonotype originates from a male donor with ankylosing spondylitis or in good health (not recorded which). The sample taken for sequencing was blood. The gene calls are TRBV9 and TRBJ2-1; 10 bases agree with TRBD1. CDR3 sequence (DNA): TGTGCCAGCAGCGGGGGACAGGGGACTTACAATGAGCAGTTCTTC. It translates to CASSGGQGTYNEQFF.